One and the same sample provided the 6 T cell receptor gamma chains below, sequenced in a study of intestinal T cells in coeliac disease. LymphoTrack primers amplified TRG sequences from approximately 0.2 ug of biopsy DNA. TCRdb reran clone calling via CATT on the multiplex PCR reads. The repertoire has just over 250 gamma-chain clones, around 50% of them found once; the top ten carry less than 55%. Genomic DNA came from ten approximately 5-µm formalin-fixed paraffin-embedded scrolls per case. The specimen was a duodenal biopsy. The receptors were gathered from a human donor who served as a control with a normal duodenal biopsy, not a healthy volunteer.

The table lists this clone with a few counts. One base separates it from a far larger clone, so it is likely a read error. Other DNA sequences in this sample translate to the same CDR3. The chain is built from TRGV2 and TRGJ1 or TRGJ2. Germline CDR1 is EGSNGY and CDR2 is YDSYNSKV. This CDR3 is 15 amino acids long. The CDR3 DNA reads as TGCGCCACCTGGACCCTTACCCGGAATTATTATAAGAAACTCTTT. Translating it yields CATWTLTRNYYKKLF.

With respect to this clone: The translation of this DNA and the TCRdb protein of a much larger clone differ at residue 15, probably owing to a read error; the protein shown here is translated from the DNA. The rearrangement joins TRGV3 to TRGJP1. The end of the DNA aligns better with TRGJP, so the J call may be wrong. The germline V gene has CDR1 VTNTFY and CDR2 YDVSTARD (reference sequence). The CDR3 runs to 16 residues. The CDR3 here is CATWDGRNTTGWFKVF. The DNA of the CDR3 is TGTGCCACCTGGGACGGCCGTAATACCACTGGTTGGTTCAAGGTATTT.

CDR3 coding DNA: TGTACCACTGGGCAGGCAATCTATTATAAGAAACTCTTT. Translation: CTTGQAIYYKKLF. The chain joins TRGV5P to TRGJ1 or TRGJ2. TRGV5P is a pseudogene segment. This CDR3 region has 13 residues.

This clone came up a few times. Translating this DNA gives a protein that differs at residue 6 from the TCRdb one, which belongs to a much larger clone; a read error is likely, and the protein shown is this translation. The V and J genes are TRGV10 and TRGJ1 or TRGJ2. TRGV10 is placed among ORFs of uncertain function. This CDR3 region has 14 residues. With V trimmed by 8 bases and J by 3 bases, 11 bases remained unmatched. This CDR3 is CAAWDCPPYYKKLF. In DNA, the CDR3 is TGTGCTGCGTGGGATTGTCCGCCTTATTATAAGAAACTCTTT.

V gene TRGV10 combines with J gene TRGJ1 or TRGJ2. TRGV10 is classed as an ORF, of uncertain function. The CDR3 spans 11 residues. CDR3 protein: CAIELIIKKLF. As DNA, the CDR3 is TGTGCGATTGAATTGATTATTAAGAAACTCTTT.

This clone ranks as large. The chain recombines TRGV4 with TRGJ1 or TRGJ2. The CDR3 runs to 13 residues. V was clipped by 0 bases and J by 8 bases; unmatched bases: 7. The V gene's germline CDR1 is EGSTGY and CDR2 YDSYTSSV. CDR3 in DNA: TGTGCCACCTGGGATGGGGCCTTTAATAAGAAACTCTTT. It specifies CATWDGAFNKKLF.